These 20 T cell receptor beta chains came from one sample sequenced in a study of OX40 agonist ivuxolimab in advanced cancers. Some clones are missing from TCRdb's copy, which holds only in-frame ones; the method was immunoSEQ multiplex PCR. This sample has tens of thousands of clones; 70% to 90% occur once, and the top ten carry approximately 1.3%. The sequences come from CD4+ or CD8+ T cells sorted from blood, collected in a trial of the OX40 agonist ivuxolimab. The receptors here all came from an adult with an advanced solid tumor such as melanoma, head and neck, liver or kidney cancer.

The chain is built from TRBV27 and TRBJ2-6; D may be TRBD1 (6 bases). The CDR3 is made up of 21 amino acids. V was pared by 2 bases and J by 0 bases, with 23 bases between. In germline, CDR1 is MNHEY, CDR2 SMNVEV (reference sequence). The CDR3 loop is CASSLKAQGRLDYSGANVLTF. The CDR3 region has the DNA TGTGCCAGCAGTTTAAAGGCCCAGGGGAGACTTGATTACTCTGGGGCCAACGTCCTGACTTTC. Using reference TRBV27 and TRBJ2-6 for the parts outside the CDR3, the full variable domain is EAQVTQNPRYLITVTGKKLTVTCSQNMNHEYMSWYRQDPGLGLRQIYYSMNVEVTDKGDVPEGYKVSRKEKRNFPLILESPSPNQTSLYFCASSLKAQGRLDYSGANVLTFGAGSRLTVL.

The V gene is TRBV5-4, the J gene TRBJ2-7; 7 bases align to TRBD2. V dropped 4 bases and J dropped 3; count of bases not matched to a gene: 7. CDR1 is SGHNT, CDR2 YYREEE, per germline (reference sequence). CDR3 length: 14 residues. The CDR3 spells CASSPLGGGYEQYF. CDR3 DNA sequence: TGTGCCAGCAGCCCCCTAGGCGGGGGCTACGAGCAGTACTTC.

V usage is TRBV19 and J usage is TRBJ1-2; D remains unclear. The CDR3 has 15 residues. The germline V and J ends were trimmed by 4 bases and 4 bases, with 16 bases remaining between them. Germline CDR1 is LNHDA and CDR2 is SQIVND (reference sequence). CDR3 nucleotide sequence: TGTGCCAGTAGTACCGCTCTGGCGGGTGGCTATGGCTACACCTTC. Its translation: CASSTALAGGYGYTF.

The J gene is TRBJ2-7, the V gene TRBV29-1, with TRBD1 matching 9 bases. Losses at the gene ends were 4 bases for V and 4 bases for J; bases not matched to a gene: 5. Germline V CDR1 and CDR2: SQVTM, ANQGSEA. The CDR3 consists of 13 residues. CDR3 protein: CSVGQGGQYEQYF. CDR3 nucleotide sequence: TGCAGCGTTGGACAGGGGGGCCAATACGAGCAGTACTTC.

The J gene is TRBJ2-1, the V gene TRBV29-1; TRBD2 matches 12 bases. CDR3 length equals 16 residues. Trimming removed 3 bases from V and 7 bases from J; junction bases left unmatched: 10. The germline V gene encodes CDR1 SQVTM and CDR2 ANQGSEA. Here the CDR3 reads CSVDHMTSGSGNEQFF. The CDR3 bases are TGCAGCGTTGACCACATGACTAGCGGGAGTGGGAATGAGCAGTTCTTC.

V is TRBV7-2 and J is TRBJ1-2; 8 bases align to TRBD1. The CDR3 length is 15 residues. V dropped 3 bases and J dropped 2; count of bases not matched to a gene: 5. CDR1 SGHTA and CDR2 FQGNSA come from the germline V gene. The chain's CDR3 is CASSFKAGGNYGYTF. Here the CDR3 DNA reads TGTGCCAGCAGCTTTAAGGCAGGGGGCAACTATGGCTACACCTTC.

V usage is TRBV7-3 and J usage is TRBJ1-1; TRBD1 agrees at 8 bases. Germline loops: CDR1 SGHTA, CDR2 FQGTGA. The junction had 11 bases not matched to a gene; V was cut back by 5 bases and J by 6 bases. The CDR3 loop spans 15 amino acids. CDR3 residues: CASSPDRGVGSEAFF. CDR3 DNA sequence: TGTGCCAGCAGCCCCGACAGGGGCGTGGGATCTGAAGCTTTCTTT.

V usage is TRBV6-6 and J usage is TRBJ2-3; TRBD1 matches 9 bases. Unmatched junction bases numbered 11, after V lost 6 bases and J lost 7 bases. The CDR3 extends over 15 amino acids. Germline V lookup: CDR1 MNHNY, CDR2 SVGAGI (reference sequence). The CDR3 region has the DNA TGTGCCAGCAGGAATGACAGGGGGTCGTCGAATACGCAGTATTTT. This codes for CASRNDRGSSNTQYF.

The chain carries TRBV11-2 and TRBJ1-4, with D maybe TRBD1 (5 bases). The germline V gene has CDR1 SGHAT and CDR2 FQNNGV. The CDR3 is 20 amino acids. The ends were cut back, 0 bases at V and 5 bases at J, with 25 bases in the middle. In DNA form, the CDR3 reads TGTGCCAGCAGCTTAGAAGGGGCGAGCAGACCCTGGGCTCCCAATGAAAAACTGTTTTTT. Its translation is CASSLEGASRPWAPNEKLFF. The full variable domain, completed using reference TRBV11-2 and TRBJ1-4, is EAGVAQSPRYKIIEKRQSVAFWCNPISGHATLYWYQQILGQGPKLLIQFQNNGVVDDSQLPKDRFSAERLKGVDSTLKIQPAKLEDSAVYLCASSLEGASRPWAPNEKLFFGSGTQLSVL.

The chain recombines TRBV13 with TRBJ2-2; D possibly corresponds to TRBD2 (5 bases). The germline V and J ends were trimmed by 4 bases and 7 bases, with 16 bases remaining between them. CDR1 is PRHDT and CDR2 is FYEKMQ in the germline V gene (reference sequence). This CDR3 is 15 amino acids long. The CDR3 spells CASSSPEGRVGELFF. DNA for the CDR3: TGTGCCAGCAGCTCCCCCGAGGGAAGGGTCGGGGAGCTGTTTTTT. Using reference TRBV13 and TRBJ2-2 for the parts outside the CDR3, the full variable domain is AAGVIQSPRHLIKEKRETATLKCYPIPRHDTVYWYQQGPGQDPQFLISFYEKMQSDKGSIPDRFSAQQFSDYHSELNMSSLELGDSALYFCASSSPEGRVGELFFGEGSRLTVL.

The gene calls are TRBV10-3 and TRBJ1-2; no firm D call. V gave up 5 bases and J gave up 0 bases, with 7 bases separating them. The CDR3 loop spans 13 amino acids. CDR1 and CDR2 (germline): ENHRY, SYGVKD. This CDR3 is CAISMKANYGYTF. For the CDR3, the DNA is TGTGCCATCAGTATGAAAGCTAACTATGGCTACACCTTC.

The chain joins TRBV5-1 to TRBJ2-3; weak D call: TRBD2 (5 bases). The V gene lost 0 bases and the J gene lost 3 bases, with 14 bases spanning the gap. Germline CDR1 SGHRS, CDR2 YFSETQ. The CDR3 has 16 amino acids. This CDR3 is CASSLAAGPGTDTQYF. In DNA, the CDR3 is TGCGCCAGCAGCTTGGCGGCGGGCCCTGGGACAGATACGCAGTATTTT.

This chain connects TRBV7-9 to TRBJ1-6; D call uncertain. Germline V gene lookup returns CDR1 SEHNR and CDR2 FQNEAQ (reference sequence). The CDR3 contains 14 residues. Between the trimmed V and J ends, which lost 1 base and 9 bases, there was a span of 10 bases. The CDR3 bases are TGTGCCAGCAGCTTAGGTGGCAGTGGTTCACCCCTCCACTTT. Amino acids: CASSLGGSGSPLHF.

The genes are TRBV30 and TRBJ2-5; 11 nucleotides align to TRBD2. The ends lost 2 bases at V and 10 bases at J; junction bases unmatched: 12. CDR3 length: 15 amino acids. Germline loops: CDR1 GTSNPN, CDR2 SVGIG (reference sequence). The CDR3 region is CAWSIAGGAQGGQYF. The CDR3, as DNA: TGTGCCTGGAGTATAGCGGGAGGGGCTCAGGGTGGCCAGTACTTC.

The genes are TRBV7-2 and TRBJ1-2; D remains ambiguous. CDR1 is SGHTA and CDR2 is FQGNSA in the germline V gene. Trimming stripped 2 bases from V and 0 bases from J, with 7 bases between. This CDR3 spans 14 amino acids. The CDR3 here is CASSLSGSNYGYTF. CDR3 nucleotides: TGTGCCAGCAGCTTATCTGGTTCTAACTATGGCTACACCTTC.

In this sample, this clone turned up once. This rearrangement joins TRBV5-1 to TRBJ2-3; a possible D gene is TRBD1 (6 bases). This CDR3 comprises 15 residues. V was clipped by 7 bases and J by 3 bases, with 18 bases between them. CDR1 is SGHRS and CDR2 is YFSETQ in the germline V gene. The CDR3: CASSRARGLTDTQYF. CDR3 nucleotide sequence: TGCGCCAGCTCCCGGGCCAGGGGTTTGACAGATACGCAGTATTTT.

The CDR3 DNA is TGTGCCAGCAGTGGCCAGACCCGGGACAGACCGTATGGCTACACCTTC. Translated: CASSGQTRDRPYGYTF. J is TRBJ1-2 and V is TRBV2; 7 nucleotides agree with TRBD1. There are 16 residues in the CDR3. Germline V gives CDR1 SNHLY, CDR2 FYNNEI. Trimming at V came to 4 bases and at J to 5 bases, leaving 13 bases not matched to a gene.

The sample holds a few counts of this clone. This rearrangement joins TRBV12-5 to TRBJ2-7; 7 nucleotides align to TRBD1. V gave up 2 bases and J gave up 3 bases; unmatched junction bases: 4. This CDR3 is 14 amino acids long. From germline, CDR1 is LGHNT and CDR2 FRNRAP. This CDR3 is CASGLPRDSYEQYF. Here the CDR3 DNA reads TGTGCTAGTGGTTTGCCCCGGGACAGCTACGAGCAGTACTTC.

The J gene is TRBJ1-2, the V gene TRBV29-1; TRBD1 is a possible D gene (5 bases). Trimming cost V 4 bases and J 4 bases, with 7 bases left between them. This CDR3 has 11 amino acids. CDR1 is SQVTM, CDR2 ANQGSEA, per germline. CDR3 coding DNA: TGCAGCGTTGGGGACCCCTATGGCTACACCTTC. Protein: CSVGDPYGYTF.

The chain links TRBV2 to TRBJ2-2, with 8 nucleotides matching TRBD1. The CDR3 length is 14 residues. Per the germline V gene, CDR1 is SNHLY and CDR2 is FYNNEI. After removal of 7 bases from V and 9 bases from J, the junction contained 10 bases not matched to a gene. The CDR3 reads CASNSGDRLRELFF. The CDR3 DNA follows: TGTGCCAGCAACAGTGGGGACAGGTTGAGGGAGCTGTTTTTT.